These 30 T cell receptor beta chains originate from one sample sequenced in a study of cytomegalovirus exposure and HLA in healthy donors. The PCR employed 60 Vbeta primers together with 13 Jbeta primers. Repertoires were generated with immunoSEQ multiplex PCR, while TCRdb's copy carries only in-frame clones and drops some. The table records around 99,000 clones, around 74% of them present only once. Sequencing was performed on PBMCs. All receptors derive from a woman in her forties in good health and CMV-seropositive.

This clone was seen a handful of times. The chain has TRBV7-3 and TRBJ2-7; D unclear. Germline assignment: CDR1 SGHTA and CDR2 FQGTGA. V dropped 8 bases and J dropped 9 bases, with 8 bases sitting between them. This CDR3 has 9 residues. The CDR3 region has the DNA TGTGCCAGCCCACGAGGGCAGTACTTC. This codes for CASPRGQYF.

The genes are TRBV20-1 and TRBJ1-2; 7 nucleotides match TRBD1. This CDR3 is built from 11 residues. The V gene end was trimmed by 8 bases and the J gene end by 2 bases; junction bases not matched to a gene: 2. Germline V CDR1 and CDR2: DFQATT, SNEGSKA (reference sequence). For the CDR3, the DNA is TGCAGTACAGGGGCCAACTATGGCTACACCTTC. Its protein is CSTGANYGYTF.

The chain couples TRBV6-1 to TRBJ2-2, with TRBD1 identical over 9 bases. This CDR3 contains 15 residues. The V gene's germline CDR1 is MNHNS and CDR2 SASEGT. Trimming removed 2 bases from V and 6 bases from J; junction bases left unmatched: 4. The CDR3 spells CASSEITGGPGELFF. The CDR3 bases are TGTGCCAGCAGTGAAATAACAGGGGGCCCCGGGGAGCTGTTTTTT.

V gene TRBV6-1 combines with J gene TRBJ2-6; D remains unclear. Germline loops: CDR1 MNHNS, CDR2 SASEGT. The V end was cut by 4 bases, the J end by 0 bases, with 13 bases between. This CDR3 has 17 residues. As DNA, the CDR3 is TGTGCCAGCAGTGGAAGAGGCCTAGTCTCTGGGGCCAACGTCCTGACTTTC. It translates to CASSGRGLVSGANVLTF.

The chain is built from TRBV27 and TRBJ2-1; D is perhaps TRBD1 (5 bases). With 1 base removed from V and 5 bases from J, the gap between germline ends came to 15 bases. This CDR3 has 16 residues. Germline values: CDR1 MNHEY, CDR2 SMNVEV (reference sequence). CDR3 in DNA: TGTGCCAGCAGTTTATTGGGGCGATACATCAACAATGAGCAGTTCTTC. Protein sequence: CASSLLGRYINNEQFF.

The chain joins TRBV5-1 to TRBJ1-1; 11 nucleotides line up with TRBD1. The CDR3 covers 16 residues. Germline CDR1 is SGHRS and CDR2 is YFSETQ. J gave up 5 bases and V 2 bases, and 8 bases lay outside the gene matches. DNA of the CDR3: TGCGCCAGCAGCTTCCGGACAGGGGGCAGCGGAACTGAAGCTTTCTTT. It encodes CASSFRTGGSGTEAFF.

The V call is TRBV30, the J call TRBJ1-2, with D possibly matching TRBD1 (5 bases). Germline lookup yields CDR1 GTSNPN and CDR2 SVGIG (reference sequence). The V end lost 5 bases, the J end lost 4 bases, and 17 bases lay between the germline ends. The length of the CDR3 is 14 residues. CDR3 protein: CAWGIGHRSYGYTF. CDR3 DNA: TGTGCCTGGGGCATCGGACACCGGTCCTATGGCTACACCTTC.

Only a few counts were recorded for this clone. The DNA of the CDR3 is TGTGCCAGCAACGGACAGGGTTTCAGATACCAGCCCCAGCATTTT. Residues: CASNGQGFRYQPQHF. V gene TRBV6-1 combines with J gene TRBJ1-5, with TRBD1 matching over 8 bases. Germline CDR1 reads MNHNS; CDR2 reads SASEGT. The J segment lost 7 bases and the V segment lost 7 bases, leaving 12 bases of the junction unmatched. The CDR3 covers 15 residues.

The chain uses TRBV6-5 and TRBJ2-7; 9 positions agree with TRBD2. CDR1 is MNHEY, CDR2 SVGAGI, per germline. The ends lost 5 bases at V and 2 bases at J; junction bases unmatched: 7. The CDR3 spans 15 residues. The CDR3 reads CASSRLAVVPYEQYF. CDR3 in DNA: TGTGCCAGCAGTAGACTAGCGGTGGTTCCCTACGAGCAGTACTTC.

The genes are TRBV9 and TRBJ1-1; 7 positions agree with TRBD1. The length of the CDR3 is 15 residues. Germline CDR1 reads SGDLS; CDR2 reads YYNGEE. The V gene end was trimmed by 3 bases and the J gene end by 5 bases; junction bases not matched to a gene: 10. CDR3 sequence reads: CASSAQTGLRTEAFF. For the CDR3, the DNA is TGTGCCAGCAGCGCTCAGACAGGGTTGAGGACTGAAGCTTTCTTT.

V is TRBV2 and J is TRBJ1-2; possibly TRBD1 for D (6 bases). V dropped 10 bases and J dropped 5 bases, with 17 bases sitting between them. This CDR3 contains 13 residues. Germline values: CDR1 SNHLY, CDR2 FYNNEI. The chain's CDR3 is CATERTALYGYTF. The CDR3 nucleotides are TGTGCCACCGAGAGGACAGCTTTATATGGCTACACCTTC.

The V and J genes are TRBV11-2 and TRBJ2-7; TRBD2 agrees at 8 bases. The CDR3 sequence is 16 residues long. In germline, CDR1 is SGHAT, CDR2 FQNNGV. J gave up 0 bases and V 2 bases, and 6 bases lay outside the gene matches. The CDR3 is CASSLLSGESSYEQYF. The DNA for the CDR3 is TGTGCCAGCAGCTTACTTAGCGGGGAGAGCTCCTACGAGCAGTACTTC.

The CDR3 here is CAISEFPNSPLHF. CDR3 coding DNA: TGTGCCATCAGTGAGTTCCCAAATTCACCCCTCCACTTT. This chain joins TRBV10-3 and TRBJ1-6; D is ambiguous. CDR3 length: 13 residues. Trimming took off 1 base at V and 7 bases at J, with 5 bases between the two ends. CDR1 is ENHRY and CDR2 is SYGVKD in the germline V gene.

The chain employs TRBV19 and TRBJ1-5; 7 bases are shared with TRBD1. V was clipped by 6 bases and J by 4 bases; unmatched bases: 9. Germline CDR1 and CDR2: LNHDA and SQIVND (reference sequence). CDR3 length equals 15 residues. The CDR3 DNA is TGTGCCAGTAGACGGGGGACAGCCTTTAATCAGCCCCAGCATTTT. It translates to CASRRGTAFNQPQHF.

A few counts support this clone. V and J are TRBV6-4 and TRBJ2-1; 12 bases are a match to TRBD2. The ends lost 3 bases at V and 4 bases at J; junction bases unmatched: 7. Germline V gene sequence: CDR1 MRHNA, CDR2 SNTAGT. The CDR3 consists of 17 residues. This chain's CDR3 is CASSDSPTSGGYNEQFF. The CDR3 DNA reads TGTGCCAGCAGTGATTCCCCGACTAGCGGGGGATACAATGAGCAGTTCTTC.

The chain recombines TRBV7-8 with TRBJ2-5, with 10 bases lining up with TRBD1. The CDR3 has 15 residues. Trimming at V came to 5 bases and at J to 2 bases, leaving 5 bases not matched to a gene. Germline V CDR1 and CDR2: SGHVS, FQNEAQ. CDR3 residues: CASSAGTGVQETQYF. The DNA of the CDR3 is TGTGCCAGCAGCGCCGGGACAGGGGTTCAAGAGACCCAGTACTTC.

This clone was found once. V usage is TRBV4-1 and J usage is TRBJ2-1; 8 bases align to TRBD2. Germline loops: CDR1 MGHRA, CDR2 YSYEKL. The CDR3 loop spans 19 amino acids. V was clipped by 4 bases and J by 0 bases; unmatched bases: 14. The CDR3 protein is CASSPPPRGARSSYNEQFF. For the CDR3, the DNA is TGCGCCAGCAGCCCCCCCCCGCGGGGGGCCCGAAGCTCCTACAATGAGCAGTTCTTC.

This sequence joins TRBV5-1 and TRBJ1-3; no definite D call. CDR3 size: 14 residues. V lost 0 bases and J 2 bases, leaving 6 bases between the germline ends. Germline assignment: CDR1 SGHRS and CDR2 YFSETQ. Written as DNA, the CDR3 is TGCGCCAGCAGCTTGGACGGAGCTGGAAACACCATATATTTT. It is translated as CASSLDGAGNTIYF.

The DNA of the CDR3 is TGTGCCAGCGGAACCGGACAGTCCTATAATTCACCCCTCCACTTT. This translates into CASGTGQSYNSPLHF. The chain combines TRBV5-4 with TRBJ1-6; maybe TRBD1 (6 bases). The CDR3 totals 15 residues. Trimming pared 7 bases from V and 1 base from J, leaving 12 bases between. Germline CDR1 SGHNT, CDR2 YYREEE (reference sequence). The full variable domain, with the rest looked up from reference TRBV5-4 and TRBJ1-6, is ETGVTQSPTHLIKTRGQQVTLRCSSQSGHNTVSWYQQALGQGPQFIFQYYREEENGRGNFPPRFSGLQFPNYSSELNVNALELDDSALYLCASGTGQSYNSPLHFGNGTRLTVT.

V gene TRBV19 combines with J gene TRBJ1-5; 9 bases map to TRBD1. The CDR3 has 18 residues. The V and J ends lost 5 bases and 0 bases, in that order; junction bases with no gene match: 11. Germline lookup yields CDR1 LNHDA and CDR2 SQIVND (reference sequence). CDR3 loop: CASSRGQGFAYSNQPQHF. The CDR3 coding sequence is TGTGCCAGTAGTCGGGGACAGGGATTTGCCTATAGCAATCAGCCCCAGCATTTT.

This chain joins TRBV4-3 and TRBJ2-6; D possibly corresponds to TRBD2 (5 bases). V gave up 0 bases and J gave up 2 bases, with 5 bases separating them. This CDR3 spans 15 amino acids. Per the germline V gene, CDR1 is LGHNA and CDR2 is YSLEER. The CDR3 loop is CASSQERAGANVLTF. Here the CDR3 DNA reads TGCGCCAGCAGCCAAGAGAGGGCTGGGGCCAACGTCCTGACTTTC.

The chain has TRBV19 and TRBJ1-1; TRBD1 matches at 7 bases. The V gene end was trimmed by 4 bases and the J gene end by 1 base; junction bases not matched to a gene: 12. The CDR3 sequence is 17 residues long. Germline V gene sequence: CDR1 LNHDA, CDR2 SQIVND (reference sequence). CDR3 DNA sequence: TGTGCCAGTAGTACATCCCGTTGGACAGGATCGAACACTGAAGCTTTCTTT. This encodes CASSTSRWTGSNTEAFF.

This chain uses TRBV10-3 with TRBJ2-1, with D perhaps TRBD1 (5 bases). The CDR3 runs 13 residues. Looked up from germline, CDR1 is ENHRY and CDR2 is SYGVKD. V gave up 7 bases and J gave up 2 bases, with 9 bases separating them. Written as DNA, the CDR3 is TGTGCCATCACGACAGACCCCTACAATGAGCAGTTCTTC. The encoded protein is CAITTDPYNEQFF.

This rearrangement joins TRBV30 to TRBJ2-2; 9 nucleotides agree with TRBD2. Germline V CDR1 and CDR2: GTSNPN, SVGIG (reference sequence). The CDR3 contains 13 residues. V was clipped by 8 bases and J by 8 bases; unmatched bases: 9. In nucleotides, the CDR3 is TGTGCCGGGATGGCTAGCGGGGCGGGGGAGCTGTTTTTT. Protein sequence: CAGMASGAGELFF.

This clone was seen more than once but under ten times. The chain has TRBV6-1 and TRBJ2-2; D may be TRBD2 (6 bases). CDR3 length equals 14 residues. The V gene lost 8 bases and the J gene lost 7 bases, with 17 bases spanning the gap. Germline CDR1 reads MNHNS; CDR2 reads SASEGT. The CDR3, as DNA: TGTGCCAGCCAGGGACTCCGGGGACGCGGGGAGCTGTTTTTT. This sequence encodes CASQGLRGRGELFF.

The chain carries TRBV6-1 and TRBJ2-1; 10 bases match TRBD2. The CDR3 consists of 17 residues. Germline V gene lookup returns CDR1 MNHNS and CDR2 SASEGT. V shed 4 bases, J shed 6 bases, and the junction held 12 bases outside the gene matches. The CDR3 region is CASSAPSSGGTLNEQFF. The CDR3 DNA sequence: TGTGCCAGCAGTGCACCTTCTAGCGGGGGAACCCTCAATGAGCAGTTCTTC.

CDR3 protein: CASSSRTPGTDSFTNYGYTF. CDR3 nucleotides: TGCGCCAGCAGCTCCCGTACCCCCGGGACAGATTCCTTTACTAACTATGGCTACACCTTC. The rearrangement joins TRBV5-1 to TRBJ1-2, with TRBD1 matching 7 bases. Germline trimming cut 3 bases from V and 0 bases from J; bases unmatched to any gene: 20. Germline CDR1 is SGHRS and CDR2 is YFSETQ. The CDR3 loop spans 20 amino acids.

The chain couples TRBV30 to TRBJ2-1, with TRBD2 matching 10 bases. The junction had 3 bases not matched to a gene; V was cut back by 5 bases and J by 2 bases. The CDR3 sequence is 14 residues long. Germline V gene lookup returns CDR1 GTSNPN and CDR2 SVGIG (reference sequence). CDR3 protein: CAWRAGGPYNEQFF. In DNA form, the CDR3 reads TGTGCCTGGCGAGCGGGGGGGCCCTACAATGAGCAGTTCTTC.

In this sample, this clone turned up a few times. The J gene is TRBJ1-1, the V gene TRBV5-1; possible D gene TRBD1, 6 bases. V was pared by 8 bases and J by 4 bases, with 18 bases between. Germline V lookup: CDR1 SGHRS, CDR2 YFSETQ. The CDR3 loop spans 14 amino acids. Here the CDR3 DNA reads TGCGCCAGTCGTCGAGGGACACTCGGCACTGAAGCTTTCTTT. Residues: CASRRGTLGTEAFF.

The chain links TRBV20-1 to TRBJ1-2; perhaps TRBD1 as D (5 bases). Trimming stripped 4 bases from V and 8 bases from J, with 11 bases between. Germline CDR1 DFQATT, CDR2 SNEGSKA (reference sequence). The length of the CDR3 is 11 residues. For the CDR3, the DNA is TGCAGTGCTACGGTCAGGGTAGGCTACACCTTC. The encoded protein is CSATVRVGYTF.